This TCR beta chain was identified in a study of tumor-infiltrating lymphocytes in localized non-small cell lung cancer. The CDR3 loop spans 14 amino acids. From germline, CDR1 is SGHRS and CDR2 YFSETQ. The V segment lost 3 bases and the J segment 4 bases; nucleotides outside the gene matches: 6. Measured with immunoSEQ multiplex PCR; TCRdb has only the in-frame clones, and not every one. The profile shows some 15,000 clones, approximately 70% of them singletons. The chain links TRBV5-1 to TRBJ2-5; TRBD1 matches 7 bases. Sequenced input: lung tumor tissue. The clonotype comes from a human donor with non-small cell lung cancer. CDR3 in amino acids: CASSWETGLETQYF. CDR3 sequence (DNA): TGCGCCAGCAGCTGGGAGACAGGGTTAGAGACCCAGTACTTC.